The present TCR beta chain was sequenced within a study of blood T cell repertoires in COVID-19 (dated by TCRdb to the early 2020s). Regarding the complete study: The collaborator samples originated in the United States, Italy and Spain and spanned the acute and convalescent phases of COVID-19. The samples were drawn from two sources: the first 160 participants of the ongoing ImmuneRACE study, and 950 to 1,500 subjects contributed by 6 global collaborators. The material from the prospective study consisted of cDNA or gDNA derived from T cells, B-cell-depleted T cells, or PBMCs. The dataset comprised deeply sampled blood TCRbeta repertoires from subjects exposed to, actively infected with, or recovered from COVID-19. A freely available public database, intended as a resource for researchers studying the immune response to SARS-CoV-2, is where the repertoires were released. Where available, HLA class I and class II types were taken from metadata supplied by the sample provider and were not determined by assay-based typing. Nearly every sample came with metadata listing a de-identified subject ID, COVID-19 status, age in years and sex.

Broader findings and caveats from the paper: Clinical and demographic metadata were provided uncurated, with the amount varying by source and participant.

Collaborating institutions collected whole blood in K2EDTA tubes following their own protocols. Collaborator samples were shipped for TCRbeta analysis as frozen whole blood, isolated PBMCs, or DNA extracted from either sample type. TCRbeta CDR3 regions were amplified from genomic DNA using the immunoSEQ Assay, a bias-controlled multiplex PCR. As for the authors' bioinformatics: Within the assay, amplification of reference gene primers was used to estimate how many nucleated cells each sample contained. To quantify the absolute abundance of each unique TCRbeta CDR3 rearrangement, sequence reads were collapsed and filtered. For each sample, productive Simpson clonality was calculated as the square root of Simpson's diversity index over productive rearrangements. The table comes from immuneACCESS by way of TCRdb, which keeps in-frame sequences with V and J called. Part of the clones is missing from these tables; in studies checked, under half for an unresolved V gene and the rest for unknown reasons. V and J calls and clone size are copied from that table; D and trimming were computed from the DNA. Counted in this sample were approximately 98,000 clones; about 80% of them appeared once. 4.1% of the sample lies in the top ten.

Its CDR3 holds 14 amino acids, cysteine through phenylalanine. The read is trimmed to its CDR3 DNA, 42 bases read in frame from base 1. The germline V gene supplies CDR1 MNHEY and CDR2 SVGAGI. The trim is 2 bases for V and 7 bases for J, with a gap of 9 bases between the germline ends. Notes on this clone: There is no known antigen for this receptor. Base qualities are not recorded, but no much larger clone differs from it by a single base.

The rearrangement joined TRBV6-5 to TRBJ1-6, with a tentative D gene TRBD1 over 5 matching bases. Sequenced sample: peripheral blood. The clonotype originates from a man between 60 and 70 years old with acute or convalescent COVID-19. The CDR3 protein sequence reads: CASSYRQTNSPLHF. The nucleotides read TGTGCCAGCAGTTACAGACAGACAAATTCACCCCTCCACTTT.